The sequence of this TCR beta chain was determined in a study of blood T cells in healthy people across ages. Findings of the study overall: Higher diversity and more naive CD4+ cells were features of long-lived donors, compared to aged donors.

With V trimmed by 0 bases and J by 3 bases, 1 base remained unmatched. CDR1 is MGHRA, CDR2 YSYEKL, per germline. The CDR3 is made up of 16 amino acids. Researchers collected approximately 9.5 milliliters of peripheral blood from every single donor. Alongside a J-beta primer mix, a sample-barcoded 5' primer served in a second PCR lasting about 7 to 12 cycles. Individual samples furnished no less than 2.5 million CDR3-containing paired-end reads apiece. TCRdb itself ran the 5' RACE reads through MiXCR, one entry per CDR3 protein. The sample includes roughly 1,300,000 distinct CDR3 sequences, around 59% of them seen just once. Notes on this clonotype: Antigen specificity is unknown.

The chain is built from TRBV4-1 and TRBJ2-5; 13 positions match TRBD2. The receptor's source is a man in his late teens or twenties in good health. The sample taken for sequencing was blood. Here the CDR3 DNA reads TGCGCCAGCAGCCAAGATGGGACTAGCGGGGAAGAGACCCAGTACTTC. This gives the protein CASSQDGTSGEETQYF.